This T cell receptor (beta chain) was profiled in a study of response to subunit inactivated influenza vaccine. The study, taken as a whole, reports: Seasonal influenza vaccination, on each occasion, was suggested by the authors to recruit few new T cells.

This clonotype came up a few times. Its antigen is unknown. Per germline, CDR1 LNHDA and CDR2 SQIVND (reference sequence). J gave up 3 bases and V 5 bases, and 8 bases lay outside the gene matches. This CDR3 has 16 residues. One entry per CDR3 protein, called by TCRdb with MiXCR from the RT-PCR reads. The table lists a few hundred thousand distinct CDR3 sequences, approximately 20% of them singletons, with over 9% in the top ten. The chain employs TRBV19 and TRBJ1-5, with TRBD1 matching 9 bases. Sequencing used PBMCs from blood, obtained approximately 20 months after vaccination. The TCR comes from a man aged 45 to 75 who received an inactivated influenza vaccine. The CDR3 bases are TGTGCCAGTAGTCCTACGGGGGACAGGGCCAATCAGCCCCAGCATTTT. Protein product: CASSPTGDRANQPQHF.